The present entry profiles one TCR beta chain with its context. This specimen comes from a study of shared clonotypes between healthy human individuals. The trim removed 3 bases at V and 7 bases at J, leaving 14 bases unmatched. The CDR3 consists of 19 residues. Germline V lookup: CDR1 SGHNT, CDR2 YYREEE (reference sequence). For every subset, genomic DNA was evenly distributed across several immunoSEQ plates. Only in-frame clones appear in the TCRdb table, and some are missing; sequencing was by immunoSEQ multiplex PCR. The sample consists of fewer than 850,000 clones, about 96% of them appearing once. CD45RO-negative CD8 cells positively selected for CCR7 made up the naive population, which excluded terminally differentiated effector memory CD45RA+ cells.

The receptor was isolated from a man aged 25 to 45 in good health. The chain combines TRBV5-4 with TRBJ2-1; 15 bases fit TRBD2. The sequenced sample was naive CD8+ T cells sorted from blood. In nucleotides, the CDR3 is TGTGCCAGCAGCTACGGACTAGCGGGAGGGGGGACAGCTTTAAATGAGCAGTTCTTC. This encodes CASSYGLAGGGTALNEQFF.